This T cell receptor beta chain was observed in a study of blood T cell repertoires in COVID-19. Study-wide context: Nucleic acid was either cDNA or gDNA, and it came from T cells, B-cell-depleted T cells, or PBMCs.

Assay used: immunoSEQ multiplex PCR; TCRdb lists only in-frame clones, some missing. Among more than 150,000 clones listed, about 88% were seen once. This clonotype was sampled from a man under 40 with active or convalescent COVID-19. Sequenced: peripheral blood.

CDR3 DNA sequence: TGTGCCAGCAGCTCCCAAAGGGGTGAATACGAGCAGTACTTC. It encodes CASSSQRGEYEQYF. This chain links TRBV7-2 with TRBJ2-7; D perhaps matches TRBD1 (5 bases). Looked up from germline, CDR1 is SGHTA and CDR2 is FQGNSA. There are 14 residues in the CDR3. With 4 bases removed from V and 4 bases from J, the gap between germline ends came to 14 bases.